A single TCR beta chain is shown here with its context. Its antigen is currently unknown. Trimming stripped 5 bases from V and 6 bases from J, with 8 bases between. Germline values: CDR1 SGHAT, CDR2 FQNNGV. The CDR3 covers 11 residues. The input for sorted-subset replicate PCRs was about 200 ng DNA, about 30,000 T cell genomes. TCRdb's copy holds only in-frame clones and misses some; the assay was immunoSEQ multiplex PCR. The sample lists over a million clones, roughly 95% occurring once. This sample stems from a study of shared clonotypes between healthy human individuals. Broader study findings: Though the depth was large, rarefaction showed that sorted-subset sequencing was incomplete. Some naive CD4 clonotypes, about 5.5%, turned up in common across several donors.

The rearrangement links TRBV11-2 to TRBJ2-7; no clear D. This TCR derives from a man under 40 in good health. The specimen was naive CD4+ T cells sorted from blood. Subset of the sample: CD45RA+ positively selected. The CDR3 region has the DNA TGTGCCAGCAGCACCCTAGGCGAGCAGTACTTC. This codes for CASSTLGEQYF.